A single sample is the source of the 19 T cell receptor beta chains below, sequenced in a study of tumor and adjacent non-tumor tissue in lung cancer. No cell sorting was done before RNA was extracted from the tissue. The normal lung tissue was taken more than 3 cm from the tumor edge. A modified ARM-PCR protocol with three rounds of nested PCR amplified TCRbeta. One entry per CDR3 protein, called by TCRdb with MiXCR from the multiplex PCR reads. The sample carries about 90,000 distinct CDR3 sequences, roughly three quarters recorded once. Sequenced sample: distant non-tumor lung tissue. These receptor sequences come from a woman aged 45-60 years with non-small cell lung cancer.

Points on this clonotype: At one end the junction does not follow the germline gene, possibly because of a read error. This chain joins TRBV6-5 and TRBJ2-1, with a possible D match to TRBD1 (6 bases). CDR3 length: 13 amino acids. Looked up from germline, CDR1 is MNHEY and CDR2 is SVGAGI. The CDR3 reads CASSSGQYNDQLF. CDR3 DNA: TGTGCTAGCAGTTCCGGACAGTACAATGATCAGCTCTTC.

Concerning this clonotype itself: It is likely a read error, because the conserved phenylalanine at the end of the CDR3 is missing. The gene calls are TRBV12-3 or TRBV12-4 and TRBJ2-1; 12 bases are shared with TRBD1. The CDR3 loop spans 14 amino acids. Unmatched junction bases numbered 5, after V lost 5 bases and J lost 9 bases. CDR3 DNA: TGTGCCAGCAGTGGGACAGGGGGCTATGGTGAGCAGTTCCTC. The encoded protein is CASSGTGGYGEQFL.

The J gene is TRBJ1-1, the V gene TRBV6-6; D gene uncertain. V gave up 6 bases and J gave up 2 bases, with 13 bases separating them. The CDR3 is made up of 14 amino acids. Looked up from germline, CDR1 is MNHNY and CDR2 is SVGAGI (reference sequence). In nucleotides, the CDR3 is TGTGCCAGCAGCCCCTGGGCGGCTAACACTGAAGCTTTCTTT. Encoded protein: CASSPWAANTEAFF.

A note on this clonotype: It may be a read error: a sequence one base away is much more abundant. V is TRBV20-1 and J is TRBJ2-5; 9 positions match TRBD2. The junction had 6 bases not matched to a gene; V was cut back by 6 bases and J by 4 bases. CDR3 length: 13 residues. Germline V gene lookup returns CDR1 DFQATT and CDR2 SNEGSKA (reference sequence). The CDR3: CSAPTSGRETQYF. The CDR3 nucleotides are TGCAGTGCCCCGACTAGCGGCCGAGAGACCCAGTACTTC.

The rearrangement links TRBV5-5 to TRBJ2-2; D is ambiguous. V was shortened by 4 bases and J by 1 base, with 8 bases between the two germline ends. This CDR3 is 14 amino acids long. Germline CDR1 is SGHKS and CDR2 is YYEKEE (reference sequence). CDR3 residues: CASSIQRNTGELFF. The CDR3 bases are TGTGCCAGCAGCATTCAACGGAACACCGGGGAGCTGTTTTTT.

This clonotype was seen at least ten times. CDR3 nucleotide sequence: TGTGCCAGCAAGACGGGACTAGCGGGAGTGGATACGCAGTATTTT. This gives the protein CASKTGLAGVDTQYF. This chain joins TRBV5-4 and TRBJ2-3, with TRBD2 identical over 14 bases. This CDR3 region has 15 residues. The V gene end was trimmed by 6 bases and the J gene end by 6 bases; junction bases not matched to a gene: 6. Germline CDR1 and CDR2: SGHNT and YYREEE (reference sequence).

Turning to this clonotype: One junction end disagrees with the germline gene, perhaps due to a read error. This chain links TRBV11-1 with TRBJ2-7, with D possibly matching TRBD2 (5 bases). The CDR3 has 11 amino acids. Per germline, CDR1 SGHAT and CDR2 FQDESV (reference sequence). The CDR3 DNA follows: TGTGCCGGCAGCACTAGTTCCCAGCAGTACTTC. Amino acids: CAGSTSSQQYF.

In the case of this clonotype: Relative to the germline gene, one junction end is altered; a read error may explain this. The CDR3 nucleotides read TGTACCAGCAGTTCCCCGACAGGGGGTAACACTGTAGCTTTCTTT. Translated, it gives CTSSSPTGGNTVAFF. The chain combines TRBV6-6 with TRBJ1-1; 9 positions agree with TRBD1. This CDR3 has 15 residues. Germline CDR1 MNHNY, CDR2 SVGAGI (reference sequence).

As regards this clonotype: The junction departs from germline at one end; a sequencing error may be responsible. V and J are TRBV12-3 or TRBV12-4 and TRBJ2-2; D may be TRBD2 (6 bases). The CDR3 runs 15 residues. The CDR3 region is CASSLTAGHTGELFF. CDR3 in DNA: TGTGCCAGCAGTTTAACGGCGGGGCACACCGGGGAGCTGTTTTTC.

This clonotype was picked up many times. This chain joins TRBV4-1 and TRBJ2-7, with 7 bases aligning to TRBD1. Trimming took 6 bases from V and 5 from J; bases not matched to a gene: 10. The CDR3 totals 14 residues. The germline CDR1 and CDR2 sequences are MGHRA and YSYEKL. The CDR3 is CASSPTGKGHEQYF. The CDR3 DNA is TGCGCCAGCAGTCCGACAGGGAAAGGGCACGAGCAGTACTTC.

Remarks on this clonotype: Mismatch with germline at one junction end may stem from a read error. The chain recombines TRBV11-3 with TRBJ2-1; 10 bases align to TRBD2. Germline CDR1 SGHNT, CDR2 YENEEA. The CDR3 runs to 17 residues. CDR3 bases: TGTGTCAGCAGCTTAGGCCGGACTAGCGGTTCCTACAATGAGCAGTTCTTC. Translation: CVSSLGRTSGSYNEQFF. The whole variable domain, filled in from reference TRBV11-3 and TRBJ2-1, reads EAGVVQSPRYKIIEKKQPVAFWCNPISGHNTLYWYLQNLGQGPELLIRYENEEAVDDSQLPKDRFSAERLKGVDSTLKIQPAELGDSAVYLCVSSLGRTSGSYNEQFFGPGTRLTVL.

On this clonotype itself: The conserved phenylalanine or tryptophan normally closing the CDR3 is absent here, so this likely arose from a read error. Because the CDR3's place on the DNA is in doubt, the DNA is left out and the CDR3 is given as listed by TCRdb. The genes are TRBV6-2 or TRBV6-3 and TRBJ2-2; the table's D call TRBD1 went unverified against the DNA. Ends included, the CDR3 has 15 residues. Looked up from germline, CDR1 is MNHEY and CDR2 is SVGEGT. The CDR3 protein is CASSSLRQTSGEVFI.

In its sample, this clonotype is medium-sized (0.01 to 0.1%). V usage is TRBV14 and J usage is TRBJ1-5; D gene uncertain. CDR3 size: 13 residues. In germline, CDR1 is SGHDN, CDR2 FVKESK. V was clipped by 4 bases and J by 4 bases, with 8 bases between them. CDR3 DNA: TGTGCCAGCAGCCCACAAACTAATCAGCCCCAGCATTTT. Protein product: CASSPQTNQPQHF.

On this clonotype: One junction end does not reproduce the germline sequence, and a read error may be involved. The chain recombines TRBV6-1 with TRBJ1-6; D is possibly TRBD1 (6 bases). This CDR3 region has 14 residues. In germline, CDR1 is MNHNS, CDR2 SASEGT. The CDR3 is CVSRNRGQSSPLHF. CDR3 DNA sequence: TGTGTCAGCAGGAACCGGGGACAATCATCACCTCTCCACTTT.

This clonotype was detected a few times. V gene TRBV28 combines with J gene TRBJ2-3, with TRBD2 matching 7 bases. Trimming at V came to 3 bases and at J to 8 bases, leaving 8 bases not matched to a gene. The length of the CDR3 is 14 residues. The germline gives CDR1 MDHEN, CDR2 SYDVKM. The CDR3 DNA is TGTGCCAGCAGTTTCGGGGGAGGGCCTTGTACGCAGTATTTT. Translated, it gives CASSFGGGPCTQYF.

In regard to this clonotype: The junction departs from the called germline gene at one end, perhaps through a read error. The chain combines TRBV5-4 with TRBJ1-2; D is unclear. Germline loops: CDR1 SGHNT, CDR2 YYREEE (reference sequence). This CDR3 spans 12 amino acids. The CDR3 nucleotides are TGTGCCTGCAGCATAGTTCGGGAAGGCTACACCTTC. Protein: CACSIVREGYTF.

Regarding this clonotype: The junction shows a germline mismatch at one end, possibly a read error. The chain combines TRBV6-2 or TRBV6-3 with TRBJ1-3, with D maybe TRBD1 (5 bases). This CDR3 contains 13 residues. Germline-derived CDR1 and CDR2 are MNHEY and SVGEGT. In nucleotides, the CDR3 is TGTGTCATATCGGACAACTCTGGAAACACCATATATTTC. It is translated as CVISDNSGNTIYF.

To note about this clonotype: The junction and the germline gene differ at one end; a read error may be behind it. J is TRBJ2-5 and V is TRBV4-2, with 10 bases matching TRBD2. The CDR3 contains 17 residues. Germline CDR1 LGHNA, CDR2 YNFKEQ. The CDR3 reads CAGSQLPSGSVGETQYF. Here the CDR3 DNA reads TGTGCCGGCAGCCAACTACCTAGCGGGAGTGTAGGAGAGACCCAGTACTTC.

This clonotype has ten or more counts. The genes are TRBV6-4 and TRBJ1-5; D may be TRBD1 (5 bases). Germline V gene lookup returns CDR1 MRHNA and CDR2 SNTAGT. V was clipped by 2 bases and J by 0 bases, with 11 bases between them. The CDR3 consists of 16 residues. In DNA form, the CDR3 reads TGTGCCAGCAGTGACCCAGGGAGAGCTAGCAATCAGCCCCAGCATTTT. Translated: CASSDPGRASNQPQHF.